This T cell receptor (beta chain) was observed in a study of cytomegalovirus exposure and HLA in healthy donors. Study summary: The Caucasian-associated ancestry cluster contained 75% to 85% of the roughly 400 genotyped donors. Overall study findings and caveats: Accounts indicate the classifier identified cytomegalovirus status with strong specificity and sensitivity. Several of the most significant clusters were apparently associated with common viral pathogens in a later analysis. Earlier analysis yielded a pattern in which most TCR beta V segments were productive about 90% or about 30% of the time.

The CDR3 length is 17 residues. Germline V gene lookup returns CDR1 MDHEN and CDR2 SYDVKM. Trimming cost V 5 bases and J 0 bases; bases outside gene matches: 7. The study ran its PCR with 60 Vbeta and 13 Jbeta primers. The data were produced by immunoSEQ multiplex PCR, yet TCRdb's version contains in-frame clones alone and is incomplete. There are roughly 170,000 clones in the sample; about 82% occur only once, and roughly 0.69% lies in the top ten. As for this clone: The antigen remains undetermined.

Source material: PBMCs. The chain carries TRBV28 and TRBJ1-4, with TRBD1 matching 9 bases. The receptor comes from a young woman in good health and CMV-seronegative. The chain's CDR3 is CASSQGQGTATNEKLFF. The DNA of the CDR3 is TGTGCCAGCAGTCAAGGACAGGGGACCGCAACTAATGAAAAACTGTTTTTT.